The 13 T cell receptor beta chains listed next were all sequenced from one sample in a study of CD8+ T cells in alopecia areata. The sequencing template was cDNA reverse transcribed from extracted RNA. Using immunoSEQ multiplex PCR, the repertoire was profiled, and TCRdb retains in-frame clones only, with some absent. The sample includes roughly 250,000 clones, roughly two thirds of them seen just once. The sample was CD4+ T cells sorted from blood, taken at week 0. All receptors come from a human donor with alopecia areata.

The rearrangement links TRBV13 to TRBJ2-3; D not certain. V lost 11 bases, J lost 7 bases, and 16 bases lay in between. This CDR3 region has 12 residues. CDR1 and CDR2 (germline): PRHDT, FYEKMQ (reference sequence). CDR3 coding DNA: TGTGCCTGCTCTTCCTTGGGGTATACGCAGTATTTT. Protein product: CACSSLGYTQYF. Filled out from reference TRBV13 and TRBJ2-3, the complete variable domain reads AAGVIQSPRHLIKEKRETATLKCYPIPRHDTVYWYQQGPGQDPQFLISFYEKMQSDKGSIPDRFSAQQFSDYHSELNMSSLELGDSALYFCACSSLGYTQYFGPGTRLTVL.

The rearrangement joins TRBV7-8 to TRBJ1-2; no clear D gene. The CDR3 has 13 residues. CDR1 is SGHVS, CDR2 FQNEAQ, per germline. Trimming pared 2 bases from V and 3 bases from J, leaving 7 bases between. This CDR3 is CASSLRADYGYTF. The CDR3 region has the DNA TGTGCCAGCAGCTTACGTGCAGACTATGGCTACACCTTC.

V is TRBV4-3 and J is TRBJ2-3; D remains unclear. CDR1 and CDR2 (germline): LGHNA, YSLEER. CDR3 size: 14 residues. V shed 4 bases and J shed 2 bases, with 10 bases lying between them. CDR3 amino acids: CASSLTGLTDTQYF. CDR3 DNA sequence: TGCGCCAGCAGCCTCACCGGGCTCACAGATACGCAGTATTTT.

This rearrangement joins TRBV6-1 to TRBJ1-1; tentative D call: TRBD1 (6 bases). The CDR3 length is 14 residues. Germline V lookup: CDR1 MNHNS, CDR2 SASEGT. Trimming shortened V by 7 bases and J by 3 bases, and 15 bases separated the two germline ends. The DNA for the CDR3 is TGTGCCAGCACGACCCACAGGGCGGACACTGAAGCTTTCTTT. Encoded protein: CASTTHRADTEAFF.

The V gene is TRBV2, the J gene TRBJ1-4; D is perhaps TRBD1 (6 bases). Germline V gives CDR1 SNHLY, CDR2 FYNNEI. The CDR3 loop spans 13 amino acids. V was shortened by 7 bases and J by 4 bases, with 10 bases between the two germline ends. The CDR3 region is CASIWTVNEKLFF. DNA of the CDR3: TGTGCCAGCATTTGGACAGTTAATGAAAAACTGTTTTTT.

This clone has just a few counts. One end of the junction is discordant with germline, which a read error may explain. This sequence joins TRBV5-6 and TRBJ2-5; D not certain. The CDR3 is 15 amino acids. The germline V gene encodes CDR1 SGHDT and CDR2 YYEEEE. The CDR3 is CASSLVFAIREAQYF. In DNA form, the CDR3 reads TGTGCCAGCAGCTTGGTCTTCGCAATAAGAGAGGCCCAGTACTTC.

This chain joins TRBV30 and TRBJ1-2, with D possibly being TRBD1 (5 bases). The CDR3 runs 13 residues. Germline V gene lookup returns CDR1 GTSNPN and CDR2 SVGIG (reference sequence). Trimming pared 1 base from V and 8 bases from J, leaving 14 bases between. In DNA, the CDR3 is TGTGCCTGGAGTGCCAGGGCGGGCGGCGGCTACACCTTC. This encodes CAWSARAGGGYTF. The variable domain in full, completed from reference TRBV30 and TRBJ1-2, reads SQTIHQWPATLVQPVGSPLSLECTVEGTSNPNLYWYRQAAGRGLQLLFYSVGIGQISSEVPQNLSASRPQDRQFILSSKKLLLSDSGFYLCAWSARAGGGYTFGSGTRLTVV.

The J gene is TRBJ2-5, the V gene TRBV7-9, with D tentatively TRBD1 or TRBD2 (5 bases each). V was pared by 2 bases and J by 5 bases, with 9 bases between. This CDR3 has 13 residues. CDR1 is SEHNR, CDR2 FQNEAQ, per germline (reference sequence). The CDR3 DNA reads TGTGCCAGCAGCTTAATAGGGACGGAGACCCAGTACTTC. It specifies CASSLIGTETQYF.

The chain employs TRBV5-4 and TRBJ2-5, with 11 bases identical to TRBD2. V lost 3 bases, J lost 4 bases, and 5 bases stayed unmatched. Germline V gene data show CDR1 as SGHNT and CDR2 as YYREEE (reference sequence). There are 15 residues in the CDR3. DNA of the CDR3: TGTGCCAGCAGCTCGGTAGCGGGGGGGAGAGAGACCCAGTACTTC. Protein sequence: CASSSVAGGRETQYF.

This clone appeared a few times. This chain uses TRBV6-6 with TRBJ2-3; possible D gene TRBD1, 6 bases. From germline, CDR1 is MNHNY and CDR2 SVGAGI (reference sequence). The CDR3 contains 15 residues. V was pared by 6 bases and J by 2 bases, with 15 bases between. The DNA for the CDR3 is TGTGCCAGCAGAGACAGGACTTCGCACACAGATACGCAGTATTTT. It translates to CASRDRTSHTDTQYF.

V is TRBV6-5 and J is TRBJ1-2; TRBD1 matches at 10 bases. The CDR3 runs to 12 residues. Looked up from germline, CDR1 is MNHEY and CDR2 is SVGAGI. The junction had 2 bases not matched to a gene; V was cut back by 7 bases and J by 6 bases. The CDR3 bases are TGTGCCAGCACGACAGGGGGCCATGGCTACACCTTC. The encoded protein is CASTTGGHGYTF.

The chain employs TRBV9 and TRBJ2-5; 7 bases match TRBD1. V was clipped by 0 bases and J by 4 bases; unmatched bases: 6. Germline CDR1 and CDR2: SGDLS and YYNGEE. This CDR3 spans 15 amino acids. CDR3 nucleotides: TGTGCCAGCAGCGTAGAGAGGGACAGTCCAGAGACCCAGTACTTC. Translated: CASSVERDSPETQYF.

This clone was seen a handful of times. V is TRBV30 and J is TRBJ1-1; 8 bases line up with TRBD1. The CDR3 length is 13 residues. Looked up from germline, CDR1 is GTSNPN and CDR2 is SVGIG (reference sequence). V was clipped by 4 bases and J by 6 bases; unmatched bases: 7. This chain's CDR3 is CAWTDRGISEAFF. The CDR3 DNA reads as TGTGCCTGGACTGACAGGGGAATCTCTGAAGCTTTCTTT.